A selection of T cell receptor beta chains follows, all from one sample in a study of CD8+CD57+ T cells in acquired aplastic anemia. TCRdb re-derived calls from the reads in MiXCR, one entry per CDR3 protein. The sample holds about 200,000 distinct CDR3 sequences; over 55% are singletons and the top ten take roughly 64%. The material sequenced was sorted CD4+, CD8+, or CD8+CD57+ T cells (not recorded which) from PBMCs. Receptor source: a human donor with aplastic anemia. Both conserved end residues are part of each CDR3. A D gene is named only where the DNA matches it firmly. Expanded clones get a size class; other rows say once, few or many, or leave the size out.

d_call,clone_size,j_call,v_call,cdr3_nt,cdr3_aa
TRBD1,.,TRBJ2-5,TRBV7-8,TGTGCCAGCAGCTTAGGGCAGGGGGATGTGACCCAGTACTTC,CASSLGQGDVTQYF
.,.,TRBJ1-4,TRBV10-3,TGTGCCATCAGTGATAAGGGCGCGGGAGATGAAAAACTGTTTTTT,CAISDKGAGDEKLFF
.,.,TRBJ2-7,TRBV7-9,TGTGCCGGCAGCTCAGAGCTTTACTCCTACGAGCAGTACTTC,CAGSSELYSYEQYF
.,.,TRBJ1-2,TRBV5-6,TGTGCCAGCAACCCGGACGGACTCTATGGCTACACCTTC,CASNPDGLYGYTF
TRBD1,.,TRBJ1-2,TRBV7-9,TGTGCCAGCAGTCCGACAGGGGATGGCTACACCTTC,CASSPTGDGYTF
TRBD2,.,TRBJ2-1,TRBV20-1,TGCAGTGCTAGCGGCGGGGGGCATGAGCAGTTCTTC,CSASGGGHEQFF
.,once,TRBJ2-5,TRBV2,TGTGCCAGCGCTCGAGTGGACTGGCGCCAAGAGACCCAGTACTTC,CASARVDWRQETQYF
TRBD1,few,TRBJ2-5,TRBV7-3,TGTGCCAGCAGTCGGAGGGGACAGGGGTTAGGGGAGACCCAGTACTTC,CASSRRGQGLGETQYF
TRBD1,few,TRBJ2-7,TRBV7-9,TGTGCCAGCAGTCTCACGACAGGGATCTACGAGCAGTACTTC,CASSLTTGIYEQYF
.,once,TRBJ1-2,TRBV25-1,TGTGCCAGCAGTGAATTAACACAGAACTATGGCTACACCTTC,CASSELTQNYGYTF
.,many,TRBJ2-7,TRBV4-1,TGCGCCAGCAGCCAAGGGCCCGACAGACAATCCTACGAGCAGTACTTC,CASSQGPDRQSYEQYF
TRBD1,few,TRBJ2-3,TRBV24-1,TGTGCCACCATGCGGACAGGGAACACAGATACGCAGTATTTT,CATMRTGNTDTQYF
.,few,TRBJ2-1,TRBV10-1,TGCGCCACCTCGCGAGGAGGAAGCAACAATGAGCAGTTCTTC,CATSRGGSNNEQFF
.,.,TRBJ1-1,TRBV12-3/TRBV12-4,TGTGCCAGCAGGGCAAGTGGTGGGAACACTGAAGCTTTCTTT,CASRASGGNTEAFF
.,.,TRBJ2-2,TRBV7-9,TGTGCCAGCGGCCGAACGTGGGCCGGGGAGCTGTTTTTT,CASGRTWAGELFF
TRBD2,.,TRBJ2-7,TRBV6-5,TGTGCCAGCAGTTACGTGCGGGGGGGCGATTACGAGCAGTACTTC,CASSYVRGGDYEQYF
.,few,TRBJ2-5,TRBV15,TGTGCCACCAGCACCGGGACGCGCGGGGAGACCCAGTACTTC,CATSTGTRGETQYF
TRBD1,.,TRBJ1-2,TRBV7-3,TGTGCCAGCAGCCCCTCGGGACAGGGGGCTCACTATGGCTACACCTTC,CASSPSGQGAHYGYTF
TRBD2,.,TRBJ2-3,TRBV9,TGTGCCAGCAGCGTAGGGACTAGCGGGATTGTGGACACGCAGTATTTT,CASSVGTSGIVDTQYF
.,.,TRBJ2-7,TRBV27,TGTGCCAGCAGTTTAGCCTTCGACAGCTACGAGCAGTACTTC,CASSLAFDSYEQYF
.,.,TRBJ2-5,TRBV15,TGTGCCACCAGCCCCCAACGGAGGGCCCTACAGACCCAGTACTTC,CATSPQRRALQTQYF
TRBD2,few,TRBJ2-5,TRBV6-5,TGTGCCAGCAGTGATACCGGGACTAGCGGCCAAGAGACCCAGTACTTC,CASSDTGTSGQETQYF
.,.,TRBJ1-2,TRBV9,TGTGCCACCTCGGGCAGGTCGCGTGGCTACACCTTC,CATSGRSRGYTF
.,.,TRBJ2-1,TRBV6-1,TGTGCCAGCAGTGAACCAGCGGGTACAGGGTATGAGCAGTTCTTC,CASSEPAGTGYEQFF
.,.,TRBJ2-1,TRBV7-3,TGTGCCAGCAGCTGGGGACCCGGACCCTACAATGAGCAGTTCTTC,CASSWGPGPYNEQFF
TRBD1,many,TRBJ2-7,TRBV4-1,TGCGCCAGCAGCCAAGAACCGACCGGGACAGCCTACGAGCAGTACTTC,CASSQEPTGTAYEQYF
.,.,TRBJ1-3,TRBV10-3,TGTGCCATCAGGCAGCCCTCTGGAAACACCATATATTTT,CAIRQPSGNTIYF
TRBD2,.,TRBJ2-3,TRBV24-1,TGTGCCACCAGTGATTCCGGGACTAGCGGGGGGGGGGGCACAGATACGCAGTATTTT,CATSDSGTSGGGGTDTQYF
.,.,TRBJ2-3,TRBV10-3,TGTGCCATCAGTGAGTTGATCAGCACAGATACGCAGTATTTT,CAISELISTDTQYF
.,once,TRBJ1-5,TRBV20-1,TGCAGTGCTAGAGATAAAGGCGGGTACAATCAGCCCCAGCATTTT,CSARDKGGYNQPQHF
.,.,TRBJ1-1,TRBV15,TGTGCCACCAGCAGAGATCGCGGTGCGGGAACTGAAGCTTTCTTT,CATSRDRGAGTEAFF
.,few,TRBJ2-1,TRBV20-1,TGCAGTGCCAGCCCCTACAATGAGCAGTTCTTC,CSASPYNEQFF
.,.,TRBJ1-5,TRBV29-1,TGCAGCGTGACTGTGGGAGGGGAACAGCCCCAGCATTTT,CSVTVGGEQPQHF
TRBD2,few,TRBJ2-1,TRBV7-6,TGTGCCAGCAGCCCTTTGGCCCCCGGGACTAGCGAGGATGAGCAGTTCTTC,CASSPLAPGTSEDEQFF
TRBD1,.,TRBJ1-6,TRBV10-3,TGTGCCAGCAATGGACAGGGGGGCCACTCACCCCTCCACTTT,CASNGQGGHSPLHF
.,.,TRBJ2-7,TRBV29-1,TGCAGCGTTGACCGAGGGGACGAGCAGTACTTC,CSVDRGDEQYF
.,.,TRBJ2-5,TRBV7-7,TGTGCCAGCAGCTTAGCGGCTCAGCAACAAGAGACCCAGTACTTC,CASSLAAQQQETQYF
.,.,TRBJ1-2,TRBV14,TGTGTCAGCAGCCAAGCGGGGGGGAAGGTCTATGGCTACACCTTT,CVSSQAGGKVYGYTF
.,once,TRBJ2-2,TRBV7-6,TGTGCCAGCAGGTTCCAGGTCACAAGGACCGGGGAGCTGTTTTTT,CASRFQVTRTGELFF
.,.,TRBJ2-7,TRBV9,TGTGCCAGCAGCTTAGGCGGGGCTACCTACGAGCAGTACTTC,CASSLGGATYEQYF
.,.,TRBJ1-6,TRBV7-9,TGTGCCAGCAGCTTAGAGGTTACGTCATGGGATTCTACTGGGAATTCGCCCCTCCACTTT,CASSLEVTSWDSTGNSPLHF